Each of the 27 T cell receptor beta chains below was sequenced from the same sample in a study of blood T cell repertoires in COVID-19. TCRdb's copy holds only in-frame clones and misses some; the assay was immunoSEQ multiplex PCR. The sample contains 100,000 to 150,000 clones, about 90% of which appear only once. Specimen: peripheral blood. The origin of the receptors is a man between 70 and 80 years old who had recovered from COVID-19.

This clone was detected only a few times. The rearrangement links TRBV5-6 to TRBJ1-2, with TRBD1 matching 7 bases. V trimming: 0 bases; J trimming: 8 bases; junction bases outside the gene matches: 4. Germline CDR1 is SGHDT and CDR2 is YYEEEE. There are 13 residues in the CDR3. The CDR3: CASSLVTGVGYTF. The CDR3 DNA reads TGTGCCAGCAGCTTGGTCACAGGGGTCGGCTACACCTTC. Complete variable domain (other parts from reference TRBV5-6 and TRBJ1-2): DAGVTQSPTHLIKTRGQQVTLRCSPKSGHDTVSWYQQALGQGPQFIFQYYEEEERQRGNFPDRFSGHQFPNYSSELNVNALLLGDSALYLCASSLVTGVGYTFGSGTRLTVV.

The V gene is TRBV7-2, the J gene TRBJ2-3; 11 bases match TRBD2. V trimming: 5 bases; J trimming: 6 bases; junction bases outside the gene matches: 7. The CDR3 spans 15 residues. CDR1 is SGHTA and CDR2 is FQGNSA in the germline V gene. In DNA, the CDR3 is TGTGCCAGCAGCGAGGGACTAGCGGACGGGGATACGCAGTATTTT. Translated, it gives CASSEGLADGDTQYF.

The V and J genes are TRBV30 and TRBJ2-2; 7 bases agree with TRBD1. Losses at the gene ends were 4 bases for V and 4 bases for J; bases not matched to a gene: 6. CDR3 length: 14 residues. CDR1 and CDR2 (germline): GTSNPN, SVGIG (reference sequence). The CDR3 DNA is TGTGCCTGGACTAGGGGGCGTGTCACCGGGGAGCTGTTTTTT. Translating it yields CAWTRGRVTGELFF.

V usage is TRBV2 and J usage is TRBJ1-1; D uncertain. From germline, CDR1 is SNHLY and CDR2 FYNNEI. This CDR3 is built from 11 residues. DNA for the CDR3: TGTTCCTCTGACATGAACACTGAAGCTTTCTTT. This gives the protein CSSDMNTEAFF.

J is TRBJ2-5 and V is TRBV6-5, with D possibly TRBD1 on 6 matching bases. Between the trimmed V and J ends, which lost 6 bases and 4 bases, there was a span of 12 bases. This CDR3 region has 13 residues. CDR1 and CDR2 (germline): MNHEY, SVGAGI. CDR3 sequence: CASSKWTVETQYF. The CDR3 region has the DNA TGTGCCAGCAGCAAATGGACAGTAGAGACCCAGTACTTC.

A few counts support this clone. The rearrangement uses TRBV5-1 and TRBJ2-7; a weak D match, TRBD2 (5 bases). Germline assignment: CDR1 SGHRS and CDR2 YFSETQ. V dropped 4 bases and J dropped 4 bases, with 15 bases sitting between them. The CDR3 is made up of 14 amino acids. The CDR3 is CASSRDPGPYEQYF. CDR3 coding DNA: TGCGCCAGCAGCCGGGATCCAGGTCCGTACGAGCAGTACTTC.

This chain connects TRBV7-9 to TRBJ2-7; 11 nucleotides align to TRBD1. The V gene end was trimmed by 11 bases and the J gene end by 2 bases; junction bases not matched to a gene: 2. Germline CDR1 and CDR2: SEHNR and FQNEAQ (reference sequence). CDR3 length: 12 residues. The CDR3 loop reads CAGGQGAYEQYF. In DNA, the CDR3 is TGTGCCGGGGGACAGGGGGCCTACGAGCAGTACTTC.

CDR3 residues: CASRGILSGLYYGYTF. CDR3 sequence (DNA): TGTGCCAGCAGGGGTATATTATCAGGGTTATACTATGGCTACACCTTC. This rearrangement joins TRBV2 to TRBJ1-2; a weak D match, TRBD1 (5 bases). Trimming left V 6 bases short and J 3 bases short, with 20 bases between. The CDR3 has 16 amino acids. Germline loops: CDR1 SNHLY, CDR2 FYNNEI.

This clone was seen only a few times. The V and J genes are TRBV3-1 (or the pseudogene TRBV3-2) and TRBJ1-1, with a weak D call TRBD1 (5 bases). This CDR3 has 14 amino acids. V lost 5 bases to trimming and J lost 5 bases, with 15 bases between them. CDR1 and CDR2 from the germline V gene are LGHDT and YNNKEL (reference sequence). CDR3 residues: CASSKTLTGTEAFF. Here the CDR3 DNA reads TGTGCCAGCAGCAAGACCTTAACAGGTACTGAAGCTTTCTTT.

The chain has TRBV14 and TRBJ2-5, with 7 bases matching TRBD2. Germline CDR1 and CDR2: SGHDN and FVKESK. This CDR3 region has 14 residues. The V and J ends lost 2 bases and 1 base, in that order; junction bases with no gene match: 1. The CDR3 DNA is TGTGCCAGCAGCCAATGGGAGGGCCAAGAGACCCAGTACTTC. Translated: CASSQWEGQETQYF.

CDR3 in amino acids: CASSPGDRESDGYTF. CDR3 DNA: TGCGCCAGCAGCCCGGGGGACAGGGAGTCAGATGGCTACACCTTC. The chain employs TRBV5-1 and TRBJ1-2, with 9 bases matching TRBD1. CDR3 length equals 15 residues. With 4 bases clipped from V and 6 bases from J, the junction kept 10 bases outside the gene matches. From germline, CDR1 is SGHRS and CDR2 YFSETQ.

The rearrangement uses TRBV27 and TRBJ2-2; unclear D gene. Per the germline V gene, CDR1 is MNHEY and CDR2 is SMNVEV (reference sequence). The CDR3 sequence is 13 residues long. The V end was cut by 8 bases, the J end by 4 bases, with 11 bases between. The CDR3 region is CASWFRPTGELFF. CDR3 sequence (DNA): TGTGCCAGCTGGTTCAGGCCCACCGGGGAGCTGTTTTTT.

The J gene is TRBJ1-6, the V gene TRBV6-5; 8 nucleotides match TRBD1. Germline values: CDR1 MNHEY, CDR2 SVGAGI. The CDR3 contains 15 residues. V was clipped by 4 bases and J by 6 bases; unmatched bases: 5. The CDR3 here is CASSSGTGPNSPLHF. The CDR3 DNA reads as TGTGCCAGCAGTTCAGGGACAGGCCCTAATTCACCCCTCCACTTT.

J is TRBJ2-7 and V is TRBV19; TRBD2 agrees at 7 bases. In germline, CDR1 is LNHDA, CDR2 SQIVND (reference sequence). V was pared by 3 bases and J by 3 bases, with 11 bases of the junction left unmatched. The CDR3 totals 16 residues. This CDR3 reads CASSMHGGSFNYEQYF. For the CDR3, the DNA is TGTGCCAGTAGTATGCACGGGGGGTCATTTAACTACGAGCAGTACTTC.

The chain links TRBV2 to TRBJ2-3; tentatively, D is TRBD2 (6 bases). The CDR3 contains 13 residues. Germline CDR1 reads SNHLY; CDR2 reads FYNNEI. Between the trimmed V and J ends, which lost 6 bases and 3 bases, there was a span of 10 bases. The chain's CDR3 is CASRGLFTDTQYF. The DNA for the CDR3 is TGTGCCAGCAGGGGACTCTTTACAGATACGCAGTATTTT.

The V gene is TRBV10-3, the J gene TRBJ2-7; D gene unclear. CDR1 is ENHRY, CDR2 SYGVKD, per germline. The CDR3 is made up of 13 amino acids. V gave up 10 bases and J gave up 2 bases, with 15 bases separating them. The CDR3 bases are TGTGCCACCACCCGCGGTGCCGCCTACGAGCAGTACTTC. Translation gives CATTRGAAYEQYF.

The gene calls are TRBV7-3 and TRBJ1-2, with D unresolved. V was trimmed by 0 bases and J by 6 bases, leaving 11 bases between them. The CDR3 runs to 14 residues. Germline V gene sequence: CDR1 SGHTA, CDR2 FQGTGA. The CDR3 spells CASSLTASGDGYTF. The CDR3 DNA reads as TGTGCCAGCAGCTTAACTGCAAGCGGGGATGGCTACACCTTC.

V usage is TRBV7-6 and J usage is TRBJ2-3; D perhaps matches TRBD1 (6 bases). Trimming pared 4 bases from V and 3 bases from J, leaving 23 bases between. CDR1 is SGHVS, CDR2 FNYEAQ, per germline. CDR3 length: 18 amino acids. CDR3 in amino acids: CASSYQIQGRGLTDTQYF. CDR3 coding DNA: TGTGCCAGCAGCTATCAAATACAGGGAAGGGGATTGACAGATACGCAGTATTTT.

This chain links TRBV28 with TRBJ2-1; D gene unclear. The V gene lost 2 bases and the J gene lost 10 bases, with 24 bases spanning the gap. Germline lookup yields CDR1 MDHEN and CDR2 SYDVKM. This CDR3 contains 17 residues. CDR3 sequence: CASSLKFVALLGREQFF. The CDR3 coding sequence is TGTGCCAGCAGTTTAAAATTCGTAGCTCTCTTAGGTCGGGAGCAGTTCTTC.

V usage is TRBV5-6 and J usage is TRBJ2-6, with D perhaps TRBD2 (6 bases). V was shortened by 7 bases and J by 1 base, with 15 bases between the two germline ends. This CDR3 contains 16 residues. CDR1 and CDR2 (germline): SGHDT, YYEEEE. The CDR3 sequence is CASSQVGRSGANVLTF. DNA for the CDR3: TGTGCCAGCTCCCAAGTAGGGAGGTCTGGGGCCAACGTCCTGACTTTC.

The V and J genes are TRBV2 and TRBJ2-1; 7 bases are shared with TRBD2. The CDR3 runs to 16 residues. Trimming cost V 4 bases and J 8 bases; bases outside gene matches: 14. Germline CDR1 SNHLY, CDR2 FYNNEI. CDR3 sequence: CASSAGGLSQKDEQFF. Here the CDR3 DNA reads TGTGCCAGCAGTGCGGGGGGTTTATCGCAAAAGGATGAGCAGTTCTTC.

This clone has just a few counts. The chain carries TRBV5-4 and TRBJ1-2; TRBD1 matches 7 bases. CDR3 length equals 16 residues. Trimming removed 0 bases from V and 3 bases from J; junction bases left unmatched: 8. Germline V gene data show CDR1 as SGHNT and CDR2 as YYREEE (reference sequence). CDR3 sequence: CASSLAQGVIDYGYTF. In nucleotides, the CDR3 is TGTGCCAGCAGCTTGGCCCAGGGGGTTATCGACTATGGCTACACCTTC.

This sequence joins TRBV5-1 and TRBJ2-2; 9 bases agree with TRBD1. The length of the CDR3 is 15 residues. The germline CDR1 and CDR2 sequences are SGHRS and YFSETQ. The trim removed 2 bases at V and 6 bases at J, leaving 5 bases unmatched. CDR3 sequence (DNA): TGCGCCAGCAGCTTTGACAGGGGGTACGCCGGGGAGCTGTTTTTT. Residues: CASSFDRGYAGELFF. The full variable domain, with the rest looked up from reference TRBV5-1 and TRBJ2-2, is KAGVTQTPRYLIKTRGQQVTLSCSPISGHRSVSWYQQTPGQGLQFLFEYFSETQRNKGNFPGRFSGRQFSNSRSEMNVSTLELGDSALYLCASSFDRGYAGELFFGEGSRLTVL.

This clone appeared once. V is TRBV4-3 and J is TRBJ2-7; 7 nucleotides line up with TRBD2. Losses at the gene ends were 4 bases for V and 2 bases for J; bases not matched to a gene: 5. This CDR3 is built from 14 residues. The germline gives CDR1 LGHNA, CDR2 YSLEER. The CDR3 nucleotides read TGCGCCAGCAGCCGCCAGCGGGGACCCTACGAGCAGTACTTC. It translates to CASSRQRGPYEQYF.

This chain links TRBV7-8 with TRBJ2-2; D possibly corresponds to TRBD1 (6 bases). From germline, CDR1 is SGHVS and CDR2 FQNEAQ. The V gene lost 5 bases and the J gene lost 0 bases, with 13 bases spanning the gap. The CDR3 sequence is 16 residues long. CDR3 coding DNA: TGTGCCAGCAGCACTTCACAGGGATCGAACACCGGGGAGCTGTTTTTT. Protein product: CASSTSQGSNTGELFF.

The V and J genes are TRBV11-2 and TRBJ2-7, with D possibly matching TRBD1 (6 bases). Trimming shortened V by 7 bases and J by 3 bases, and 13 bases separated the two germline ends. This CDR3 comprises 13 residues. Germline V gene sequence: CDR1 SGHAT, CDR2 FQNNGV. CDR3 bases: TGTGCCAGCACCCTACTAGGGGGCTACGAGCAGTACTTC. Translation gives CASTLLGGYEQYF.

The chain combines TRBV19 with TRBJ1-1, with D possibly matching TRBD1 (6 bases). The CDR3 has 13 amino acids. Looked up from germline, CDR1 is LNHDA and CDR2 is SQIVND (reference sequence). Deletions cut 6 bases from V and 6 bases from J, with 14 bases between. CDR3 in amino acids: CASSFPAGAEAFF. Here the CDR3 DNA reads TGTGCCAGTAGCTTCCCAGCAGGGGCTGAAGCTTTCTTT.